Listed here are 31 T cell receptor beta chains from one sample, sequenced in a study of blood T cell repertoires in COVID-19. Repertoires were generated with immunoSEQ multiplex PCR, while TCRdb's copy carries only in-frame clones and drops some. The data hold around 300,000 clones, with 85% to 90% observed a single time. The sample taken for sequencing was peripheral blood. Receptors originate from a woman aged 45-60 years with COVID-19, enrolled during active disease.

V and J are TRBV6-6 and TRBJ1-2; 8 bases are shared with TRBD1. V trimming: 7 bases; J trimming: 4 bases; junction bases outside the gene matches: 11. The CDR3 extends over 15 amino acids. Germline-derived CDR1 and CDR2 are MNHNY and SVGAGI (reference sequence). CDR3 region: CASTVSGQDSYGYTF. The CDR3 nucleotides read TGTGCCAGCACCGTATCGGGACAGGATTCCTATGGCTACACCTTC.

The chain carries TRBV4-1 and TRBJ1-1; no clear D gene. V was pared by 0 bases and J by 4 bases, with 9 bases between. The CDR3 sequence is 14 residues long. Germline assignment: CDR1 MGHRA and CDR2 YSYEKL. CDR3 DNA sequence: TGCGCCAGCAGCCAAGATGGAGGGTTCACTGAAGCTTTCTTT. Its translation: CASSQDGGFTEAFF.

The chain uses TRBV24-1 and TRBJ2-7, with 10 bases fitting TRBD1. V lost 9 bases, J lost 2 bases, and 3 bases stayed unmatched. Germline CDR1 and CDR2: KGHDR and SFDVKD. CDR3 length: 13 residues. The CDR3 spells CATGTGATYEQYF. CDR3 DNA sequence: TGTGCCACCGGGACAGGGGCAACCTACGAGCAGTACTTC.

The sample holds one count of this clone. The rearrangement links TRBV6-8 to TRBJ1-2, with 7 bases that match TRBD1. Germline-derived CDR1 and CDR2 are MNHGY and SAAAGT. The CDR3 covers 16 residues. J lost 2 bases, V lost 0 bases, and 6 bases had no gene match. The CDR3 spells CASSYSKPGGNYGYTF. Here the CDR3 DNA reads TGTGCCAGCAGTTACTCGAAACCAGGGGGGAACTATGGCTACACCTTC.

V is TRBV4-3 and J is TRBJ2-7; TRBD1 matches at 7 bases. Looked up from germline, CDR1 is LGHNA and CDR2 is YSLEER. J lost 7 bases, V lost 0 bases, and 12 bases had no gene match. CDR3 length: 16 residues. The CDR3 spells CASSQESPGTVSEQYF. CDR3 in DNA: TGCGCCAGCAGCCAAGAAAGTCCCGGGACAGTCTCGGAGCAGTACTTC.

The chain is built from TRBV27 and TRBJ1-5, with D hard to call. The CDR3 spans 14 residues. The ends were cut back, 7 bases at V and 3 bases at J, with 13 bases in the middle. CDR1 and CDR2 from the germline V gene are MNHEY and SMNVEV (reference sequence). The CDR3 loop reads CASTPRGFNQPQHF. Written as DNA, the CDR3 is TGTGCCAGCACCCCGAGAGGGTTCAATCAGCCCCAGCATTTT.

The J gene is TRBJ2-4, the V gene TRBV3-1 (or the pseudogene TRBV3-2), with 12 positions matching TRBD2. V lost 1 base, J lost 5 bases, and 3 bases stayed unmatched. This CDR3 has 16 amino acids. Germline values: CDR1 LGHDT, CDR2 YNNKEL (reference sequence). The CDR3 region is CASSQGLAGAQNIQYF. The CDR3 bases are TGTGCCAGCAGCCAAGGACTAGCGGGAGCGCAAAACATTCAGTACTTC.

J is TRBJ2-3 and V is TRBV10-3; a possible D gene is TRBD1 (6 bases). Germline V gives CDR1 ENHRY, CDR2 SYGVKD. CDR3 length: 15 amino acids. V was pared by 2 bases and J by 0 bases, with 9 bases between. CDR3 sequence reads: CAISETQGSTDTQYF. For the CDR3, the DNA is TGTGCCATCAGTGAGACACAGGGCAGCACAGATACGCAGTATTTT.

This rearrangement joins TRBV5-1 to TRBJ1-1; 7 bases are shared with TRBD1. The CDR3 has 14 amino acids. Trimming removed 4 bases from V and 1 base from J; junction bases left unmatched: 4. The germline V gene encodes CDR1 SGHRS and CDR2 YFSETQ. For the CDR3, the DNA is TGCGCCAGCAGCCACAGGGGAGGGAACACTGAAGCTTTCTTT. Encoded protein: CASSHRGGNTEAFF.

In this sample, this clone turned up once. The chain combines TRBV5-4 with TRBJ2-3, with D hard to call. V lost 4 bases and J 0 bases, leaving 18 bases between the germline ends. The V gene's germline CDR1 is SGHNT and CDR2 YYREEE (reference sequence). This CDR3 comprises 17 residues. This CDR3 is CASSIPTMERSTDTQYF. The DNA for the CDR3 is TGTGCCAGCAGCATACCAACTATGGAACGAAGCACAGATACGCAGTATTTT.

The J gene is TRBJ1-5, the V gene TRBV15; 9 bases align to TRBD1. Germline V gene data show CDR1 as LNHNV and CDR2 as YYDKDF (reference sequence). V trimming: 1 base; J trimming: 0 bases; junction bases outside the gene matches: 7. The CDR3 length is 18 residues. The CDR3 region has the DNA TGTGCCACCAGCAGAGTTTCACAGGGGGCCGTTAGCAATCAGCCCCAGCATTTT. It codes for CATSRVSQGAVSNQPQHF.

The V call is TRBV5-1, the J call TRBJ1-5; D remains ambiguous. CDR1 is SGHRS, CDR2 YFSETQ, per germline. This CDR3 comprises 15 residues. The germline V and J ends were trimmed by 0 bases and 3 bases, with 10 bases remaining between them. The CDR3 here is CASSLEPGSNQPQHF. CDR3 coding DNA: TGCGCCAGCAGCTTGGAACCGGGATCCAATCAGCCCCAGCATTTT.

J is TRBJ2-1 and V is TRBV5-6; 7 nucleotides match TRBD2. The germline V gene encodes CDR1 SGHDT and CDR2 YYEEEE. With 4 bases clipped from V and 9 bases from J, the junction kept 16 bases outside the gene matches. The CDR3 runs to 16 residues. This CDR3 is CASSQGLTSSGIEQFF. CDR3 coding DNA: TGTGCCAGCAGCCAAGGCCTGACTAGCTCGGGGATTGAGCAGTTCTTC. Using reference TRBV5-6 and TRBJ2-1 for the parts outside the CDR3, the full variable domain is DAGVTQSPTHLIKTRGQQVTLRCSPKSGHDTVSWYQQALGQGPQFIFQYYEEEERQRGNFPDRFSGHQFPNYSSELNVNALLLGDSALYLCASSQGLTSSGIEQFFGPGTRLTVL.

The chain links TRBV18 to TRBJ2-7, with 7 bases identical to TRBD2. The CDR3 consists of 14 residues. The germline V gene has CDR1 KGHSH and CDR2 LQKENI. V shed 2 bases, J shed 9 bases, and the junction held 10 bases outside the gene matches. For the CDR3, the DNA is TGTGCCAGCTCACCAGGGGCGGGAGTAGAAGTGCAGTACTTC. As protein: CASSPGAGVEVQYF.

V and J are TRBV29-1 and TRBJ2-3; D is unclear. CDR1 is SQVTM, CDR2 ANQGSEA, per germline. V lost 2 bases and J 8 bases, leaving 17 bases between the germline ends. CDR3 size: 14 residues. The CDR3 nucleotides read TGCAGCGTTGAAAATTTTCCTTTCGCAGGTACGCAGTATTTT. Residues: CSVENFPFAGTQYF.

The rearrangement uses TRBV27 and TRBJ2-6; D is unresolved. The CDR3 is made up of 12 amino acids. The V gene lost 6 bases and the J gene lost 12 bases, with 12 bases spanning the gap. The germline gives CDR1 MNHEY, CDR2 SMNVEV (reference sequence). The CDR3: CASSPANSVLTF. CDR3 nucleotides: TGTGCCAGCAGCCCAGCAAACAGCGTCCTGACTTTC.

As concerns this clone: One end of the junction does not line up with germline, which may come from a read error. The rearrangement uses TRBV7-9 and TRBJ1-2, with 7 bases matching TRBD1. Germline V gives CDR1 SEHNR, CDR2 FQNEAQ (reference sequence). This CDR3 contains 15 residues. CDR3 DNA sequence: TGTGCCAGCAGCTTAAGACGGGACAGTGCCTCCCTTATCGCCTTC. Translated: CASSLRRDSASLIAF. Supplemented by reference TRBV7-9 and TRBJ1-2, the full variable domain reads DTGVSQNPRHKITKRGQNVTFRCDPISEHNRLYWYRQTLGQGPEFLTYFQNEAQLEKSRLLSDRFSAERPKGSFSTLEIQRTEQGDSAMYLCASSLRRDSASLIAFGSGTRLTVV.

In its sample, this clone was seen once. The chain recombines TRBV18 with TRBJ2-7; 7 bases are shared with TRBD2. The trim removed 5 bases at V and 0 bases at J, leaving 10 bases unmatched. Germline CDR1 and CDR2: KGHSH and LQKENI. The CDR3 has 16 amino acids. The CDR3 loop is CASSSSGRGSSYEQYF. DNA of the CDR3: TGTGCCAGCTCATCTAGCGGCCGGGGAAGCTCCTACGAGCAGTACTTC. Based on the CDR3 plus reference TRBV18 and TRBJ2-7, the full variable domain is NAGVMQNPRHLVRRRGQEARLRCSPMKGHSHVYWYRQLPEEGLKFMVYLQKENIIDESGMPKERFSAEFPKEGPSILRIQQVVRGDSAAYFCASSSSGRGSSYEQYFGPGTRLTVT.

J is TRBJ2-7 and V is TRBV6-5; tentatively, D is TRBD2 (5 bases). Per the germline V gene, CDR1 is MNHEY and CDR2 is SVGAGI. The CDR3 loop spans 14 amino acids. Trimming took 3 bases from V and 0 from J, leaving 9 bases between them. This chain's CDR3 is CASSYWRSSYEQYF. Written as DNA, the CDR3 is TGTGCCAGCAGTTATTGGAGGAGCTCCTACGAGCAGTACTTC.

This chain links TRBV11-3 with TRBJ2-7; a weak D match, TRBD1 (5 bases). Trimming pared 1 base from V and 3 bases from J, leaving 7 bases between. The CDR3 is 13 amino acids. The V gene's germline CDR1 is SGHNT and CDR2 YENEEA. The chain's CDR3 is CASSLGTNYEQYF. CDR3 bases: TGTGCCAGCAGCTTAGGGACAAACTACGAGCAGTACTTC. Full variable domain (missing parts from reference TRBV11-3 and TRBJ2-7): EAGVVQSPRYKIIEKKQPVAFWCNPISGHNTLYWYLQNLGQGPELLIRYENEEAVDDSQLPKDRFSAERLKGVDSTLKIQPAELGDSAVYLCASSLGTNYEQYFGPGTRLTVT.

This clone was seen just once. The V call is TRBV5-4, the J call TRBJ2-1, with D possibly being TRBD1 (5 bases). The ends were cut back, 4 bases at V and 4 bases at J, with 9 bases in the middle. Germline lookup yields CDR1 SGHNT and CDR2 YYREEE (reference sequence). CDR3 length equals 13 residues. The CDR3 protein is CASSPRDYNEQFF. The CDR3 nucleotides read TGTGCCAGCAGCCCCAGGGATTACAATGAGCAGTTCTTC.

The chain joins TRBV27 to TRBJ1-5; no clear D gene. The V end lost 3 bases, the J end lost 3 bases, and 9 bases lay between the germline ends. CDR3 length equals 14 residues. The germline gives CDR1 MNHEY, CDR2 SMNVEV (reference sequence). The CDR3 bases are TGTGCCAGCAGTTTGGGCACGTCCAATCAGCCCCAGCATTTT. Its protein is CASSLGTSNQPQHF.

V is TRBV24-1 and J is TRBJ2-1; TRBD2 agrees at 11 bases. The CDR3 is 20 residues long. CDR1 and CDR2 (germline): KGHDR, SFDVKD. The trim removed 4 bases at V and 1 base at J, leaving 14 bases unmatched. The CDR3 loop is CATSDPGVAGGERSYNEQFF. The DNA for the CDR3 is TGTGCCACCAGTGACCCCGGGGTAGCGGGAGGGGAGAGATCCTACAATGAGCAGTTCTTC.

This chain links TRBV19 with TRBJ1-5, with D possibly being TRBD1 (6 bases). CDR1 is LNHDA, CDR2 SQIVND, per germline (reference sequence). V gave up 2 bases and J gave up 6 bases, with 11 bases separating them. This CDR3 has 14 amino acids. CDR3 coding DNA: TGTGCCAGTAGTATACAAGGGGGAACTCAGCCCCAGCATTTT. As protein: CASSIQGGTQPQHF. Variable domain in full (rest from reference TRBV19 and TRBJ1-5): DGGITQSPKYLFRKEGQNVTLSCEQNLNHDAMYWYRQDPGQGLRLIYYSQIVNDFQKGDIAEGYSVSREKKESFPLTVTSAQKNPTAFYLCASSIQGGTQPQHFGDGTRLSIL.

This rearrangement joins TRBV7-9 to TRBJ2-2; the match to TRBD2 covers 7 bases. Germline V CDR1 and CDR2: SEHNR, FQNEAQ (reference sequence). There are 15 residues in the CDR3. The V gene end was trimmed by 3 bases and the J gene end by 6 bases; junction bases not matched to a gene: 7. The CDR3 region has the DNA TGTGCCAGCAGCTTTGCGGGAGAGGGAGCCGGGGAGCTGTTTTTT. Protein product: CASSFAGEGAGELFF.

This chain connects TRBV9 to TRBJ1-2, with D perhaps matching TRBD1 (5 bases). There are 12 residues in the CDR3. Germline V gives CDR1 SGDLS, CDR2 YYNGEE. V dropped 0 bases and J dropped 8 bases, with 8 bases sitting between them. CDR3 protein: CASSVGQTGYTF. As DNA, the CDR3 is TGTGCCAGCAGCGTAGGACAGACCGGCTACACCTTC.

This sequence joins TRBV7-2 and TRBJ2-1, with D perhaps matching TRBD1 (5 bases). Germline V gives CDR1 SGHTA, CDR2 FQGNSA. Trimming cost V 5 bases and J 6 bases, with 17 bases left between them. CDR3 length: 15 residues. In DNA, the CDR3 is TGTGCCAGCAGCCCCCGGGCAGGGCCTCTCAATGAGCAGTTCTTC. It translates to CASSPRAGPLNEQFF.

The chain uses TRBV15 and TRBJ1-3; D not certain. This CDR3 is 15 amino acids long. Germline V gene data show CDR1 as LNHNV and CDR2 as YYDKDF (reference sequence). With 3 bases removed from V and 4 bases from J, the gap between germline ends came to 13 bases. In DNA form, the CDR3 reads TGTGCCACCAGCAGGGAGGGCAGAGGGGGAAACACCATATATTTT. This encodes CATSREGRGGNTIYF.

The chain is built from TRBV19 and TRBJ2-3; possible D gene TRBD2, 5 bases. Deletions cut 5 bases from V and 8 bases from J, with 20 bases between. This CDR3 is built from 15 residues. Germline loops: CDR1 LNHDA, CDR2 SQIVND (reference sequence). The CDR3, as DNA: TGTGCCAGTAGTTCCTGGACTTCTCTATATCCTACGCAGTATTTT. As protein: CASSSWTSLYPTQYF.

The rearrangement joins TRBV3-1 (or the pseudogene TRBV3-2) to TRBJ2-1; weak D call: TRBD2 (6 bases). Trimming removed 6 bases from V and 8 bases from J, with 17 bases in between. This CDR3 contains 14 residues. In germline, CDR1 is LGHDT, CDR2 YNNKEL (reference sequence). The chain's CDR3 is CASSRLDVVDEQFF. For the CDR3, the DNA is TGTGCCAGCAGTCGACTAGATGTAGTCGATGAGCAGTTCTTC.

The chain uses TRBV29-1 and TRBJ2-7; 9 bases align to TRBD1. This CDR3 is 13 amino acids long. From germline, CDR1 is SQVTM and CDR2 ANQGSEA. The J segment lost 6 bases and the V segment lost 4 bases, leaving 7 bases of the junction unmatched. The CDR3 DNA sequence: TGCAGCGTTGGTAGGACAGGGGCTAGCGAGCAGTACTTC. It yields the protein CSVGRTGASEQYF.